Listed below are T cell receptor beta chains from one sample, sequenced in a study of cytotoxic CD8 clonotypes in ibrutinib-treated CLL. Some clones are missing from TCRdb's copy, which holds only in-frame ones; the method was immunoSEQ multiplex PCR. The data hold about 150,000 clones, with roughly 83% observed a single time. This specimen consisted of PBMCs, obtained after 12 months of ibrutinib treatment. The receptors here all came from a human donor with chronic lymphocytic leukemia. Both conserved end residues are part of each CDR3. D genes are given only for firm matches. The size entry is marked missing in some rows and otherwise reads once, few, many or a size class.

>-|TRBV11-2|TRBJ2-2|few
TGTGCCAGCAGCTTGGTCCACACCGGGGAGCTGTTTTTT
CASSLVHTGELFF
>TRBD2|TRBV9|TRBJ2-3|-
TGTGCCAGCAGCACCCGTGCGGGACTAGCGGGAGGGCATACGCAGTATTTT
CASSTRAGLAGGHTQYF
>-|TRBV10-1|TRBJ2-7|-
TGCGCCAGCAGTGACTCCAGCGCCTACGAGCAGTACTTC
CASSDSSAYEQYF
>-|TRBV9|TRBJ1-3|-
TGTGCCAGCAGCGTAGAGGGCCTCTCTGGAAACACCATATATTTT
CASSVEGLSGNTIYF
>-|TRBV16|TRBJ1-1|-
TGTGCCAGCAGCCTCCACCCAGTGCAGGGGACTGAAGCTTTCTTT
CASSLHPVQGTEAFF
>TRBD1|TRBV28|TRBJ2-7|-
TGTGCCAGCAGTGGAAGGGGGCCTTACGAGCAGTACTTC
CASSGRGPYEQYF
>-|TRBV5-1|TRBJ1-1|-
TGCGCCAGCAGCTTGGACGGCTCAGAAGGGCAAGGTTTCTTT
CASSLDGSEGQGFF
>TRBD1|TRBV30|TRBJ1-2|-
TGTGCCTGGAGCGACTACGGACAGGGGGTTTATGGCTACACCTTC
CAWSDYGQGVYGYTF
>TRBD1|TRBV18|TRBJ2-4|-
TGTGCCAGCTCACCCTGGGGCAGGGGGCAATCTGCCAAAAACATTCAGTACTTC
CASSPWGRGQSAKNIQYF
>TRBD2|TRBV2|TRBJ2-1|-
TGTGCCAGCAGTGATGAGCGGGGGACCAACAATGAGCAGTTCTTC
CASSDERGTNNEQFF
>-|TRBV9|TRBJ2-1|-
TGTGCCAGCAGCGCCTACGGACAGCCCTCCTACAATGAGCAGTTCTTC
CASSAYGQPSYNEQFF
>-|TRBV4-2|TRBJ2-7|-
TGTGCCAGCAGCCCCGGGAGCGAATACGAGCAGTACTTC
CASSPGSEYEQYF
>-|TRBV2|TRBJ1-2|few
TGTGCCAGCAAGGTCGGCCGCAACTATGGCTACACCTTC
CASKVGRNYGYTF
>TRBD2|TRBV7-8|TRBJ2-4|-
TGTGCCAGCAGCTTAGGCTTCCTAGCGGTAGCCAAAAACATTCAGTACTTC
CASSLGFLAVAKNIQYF
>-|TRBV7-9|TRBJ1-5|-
TGTGCCAGCAGCTTAGCGCCGGGACCCGATCAGCCCCAGCATTTT
CASSLAPGPDQPQHF
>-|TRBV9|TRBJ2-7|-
TGTGCCAGCAACAGGAGGGGGGGCTCCTACGAGCAGTACTTC
CASNRRGGSYEQYF
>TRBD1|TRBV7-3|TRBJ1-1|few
TGTGCCAGCAGCGCGGGACAGGGGAGTGAAGCTTTCTTT
CASSAGQGSEAFF
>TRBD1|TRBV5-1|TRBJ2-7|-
TGCGCCAGCAGACTTACAGGGGCGTCCGAGCAGTACTTC
CASRLTGASEQYF
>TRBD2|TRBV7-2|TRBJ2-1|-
TGTGCCAGCAGCTTCGGGAGCGGGGACAATGAGCAGTTCTTC
CASSFGSGDNEQFF
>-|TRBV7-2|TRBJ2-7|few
TGTGCCAGCAGCTTAGCGGTACAGCCCTACGAGCAGTACTTC
CASSLAVQPYEQYF
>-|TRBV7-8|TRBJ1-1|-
TGTGCCAGCAGCCGGAGGGGAATGAACACTGAAGCTTTCTTT
CASSRRGMNTEAFF
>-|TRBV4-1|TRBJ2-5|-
TGCGCCAGCAGCCACTCTCAGGGGGAGGCGGAGACCCAGTACTTC
CASSHSQGEAETQYF
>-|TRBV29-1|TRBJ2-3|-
TGCAGCGTTGAAGATCTTTTAGTAGGGACGGGAGATACGCAGTATTTT
CSVEDLLVGTGDTQYF
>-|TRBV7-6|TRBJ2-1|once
TGTGCCAGCAGCTTAGCGGTAGACTCCTACAATGAGCAGTTCTTC
CASSLAVDSYNEQFF
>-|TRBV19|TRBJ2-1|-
TGTGCCAGTAGTCCTCGGGTCTCAGACAATGAGCAGTTCTTC
CASSPRVSDNEQFF
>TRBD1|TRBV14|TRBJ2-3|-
TGTGCCAGCAGCCACACAGACAGGGATAGAACAGATACGCAGTATTTT
CASSHTDRDRTDTQYF
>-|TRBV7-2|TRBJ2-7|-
TGTGCCAGCAGCTTTTCCAGGGGATCATCCGAGCAGTACTTC
CASSFSRGSSEQYF
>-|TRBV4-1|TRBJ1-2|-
TGCGCCAGCAGCCCACTCCAGGGAACCTATGGCTACACCTTC
CASSPLQGTYGYTF
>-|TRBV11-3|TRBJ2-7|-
TGTGCCAGCAGCTGGGGTGGGCCAGGGGACGAGCAGTACTTC
CASSWGGPGDEQYF
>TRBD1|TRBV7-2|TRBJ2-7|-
TGTGCCAGCAGCTTAGATTGGACAGGGGGTGGCGAGCAGTACTTC
CASSLDWTGGGEQYF
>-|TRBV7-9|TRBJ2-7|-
TGTGCCAGCTTAGGAGGGGGGCCTCGCGACGAGCAGTACTTC
CASLGGGPRDEQYF
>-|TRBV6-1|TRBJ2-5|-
TGTGCCAGCAAGATAGGGGGGCCCCAGTACTTC
CASKIGGPQYF
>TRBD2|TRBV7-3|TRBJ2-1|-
TGTGCCAGCAGCTTACTTGGGACTAGCGGAACAAATGAGCAGTTCTTC
CASSLLGTSGTNEQFF
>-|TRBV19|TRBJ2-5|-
TGTGCCACACAAACAACCGGAGAGACCCAGTACTTC
CATQTTGETQYF
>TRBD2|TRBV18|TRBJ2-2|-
TGTGCCAGCTCTCCCTTGGCTAGCGGGAGTTACACCGGGGAGCTGTTTTTT
CASSPLASGSYTGELFF
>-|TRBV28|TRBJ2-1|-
TGTGCCAGCAGCCGGAGCGGGCGATCCTACAATGAGCAGTTCTTC
CASSRSGRSYNEQFF
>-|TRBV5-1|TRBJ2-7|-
TGCGCCAGCAGCTTTGACAGATCACTAGTAAACGAGCAGTACTTC
CASSFDRSLVNEQYF
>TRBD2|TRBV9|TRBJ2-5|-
TGTGCCAGCAGTCACGGGACTAGCGGACAAGAGACCCAGTACTTC
CASSHGTSGQETQYF
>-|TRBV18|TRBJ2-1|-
TGTGCCAGCTCACTTTCTAGCATGGGCTACAATGAGCAGTTCTTC
CASSLSSMGYNEQFF
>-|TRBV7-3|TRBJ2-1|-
TGTGCCAGCAGCCCTACTCGGGACAATGAGCAGTTCTTC
CASSPTRDNEQFF
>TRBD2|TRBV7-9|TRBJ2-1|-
TGTGCCGATAGATTGGCGGGAGGAACCGGTGAGCAGTTCTTC
CADRLAGGTGEQFF
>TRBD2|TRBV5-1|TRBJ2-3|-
TGCGCCAGCAGCTTGGCCCGACTAGCGGGTAGCACAGATACGCAGTATTTT
CASSLARLAGSTDTQYF
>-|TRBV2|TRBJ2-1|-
TGTGCCAGCAGTGTTTTGGACAATGAGCAGTTCTTC
CASSVLDNEQFF
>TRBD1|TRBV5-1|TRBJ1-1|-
TGCGCCAGCAGCTTGACGACAGGGTCGGTGAACACTGAAGCTTTCTTT
CASSLTTGSVNTEAFF
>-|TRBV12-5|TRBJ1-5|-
TGTGCTAGTGGTTTGGCATATATGAAGACAGCTAGCAATCAGCCCCAGCATTTT
CASGLAYMKTASNQPQHF
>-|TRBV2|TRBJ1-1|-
TGTGCCAGCAGAGGGGAGTTGAACACTGAAGCTTTCTTT
CASRGELNTEAFF
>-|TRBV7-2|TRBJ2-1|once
TGTGCCAGCAGCTTAGAACCTAGCGATTTTGAGCAGTTCTTC
CASSLEPSDFEQFF
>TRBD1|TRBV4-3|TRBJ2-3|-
TGCGCCAGCAGCCAAGTAGGGACAGAAAGCACAGATACGCAGTATTTT
CASSQVGTESTDTQYF
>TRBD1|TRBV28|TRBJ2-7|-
TGTGCCAGCAGGACAGGGGCTCTATTCTACGAGCAGTACTTC
CASRTGALFYEQYF